The entry below gives a single T cell receptor beta chain sequence along with its context. Its antigen is as yet unknown. The data stem from a study of beta chain features in type 1 diabetes. General study results and limits: Cells carrying high TCR expression could end up over-represented when cDNA is sequenced. Among patients with Type 1 diabetes, TCRB CDR3s were moderately but significantly shorter in every one of the four CD4+ subsets.

This CDR3 region has 17 residues. The germline V gene has CDR1 LGHNA and CDR2 YNFKEQ. The V gene end was trimmed by 4 bases and the J gene end by 9 bases; junction bases not matched to a gene: 16. Expressed TCRB transcripts were sequenced, since all the RNA that had been isolated was reverse transcribed. Sequencing used immunoSEQ multiplex PCR; TCRdb keeps in-frame clones, though not all of them. The table has under 350,000 clones, approximately 25% seen once. Sequencing was carried out using naive CD4+ T cells from blood. This clonotype originated in a young woman with type 1 diabetes. The V call is TRBV4-2, the J call TRBJ2-1; 9 nucleotides match TRBD2. CDR3 protein: CASSRAGGVAGVGEQFF. CDR3 nucleotide sequence: TGTGCCAGCAGCCGAGCCGGGGGTGTAGCGGGAGTTGGTGAGCAGTTCTTC.